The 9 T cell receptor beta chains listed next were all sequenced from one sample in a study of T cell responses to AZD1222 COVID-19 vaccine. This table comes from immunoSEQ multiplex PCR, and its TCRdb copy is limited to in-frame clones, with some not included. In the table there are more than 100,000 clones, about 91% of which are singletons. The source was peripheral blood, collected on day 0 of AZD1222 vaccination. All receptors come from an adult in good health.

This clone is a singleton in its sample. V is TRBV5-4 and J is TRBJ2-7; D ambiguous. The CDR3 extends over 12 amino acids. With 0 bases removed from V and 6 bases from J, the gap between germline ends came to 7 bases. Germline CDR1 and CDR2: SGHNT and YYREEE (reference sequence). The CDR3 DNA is TGTGCCAGCAGCTTGGAAGGTTCCGAGCAGTACTTC. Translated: CASSLEGSEQYF.

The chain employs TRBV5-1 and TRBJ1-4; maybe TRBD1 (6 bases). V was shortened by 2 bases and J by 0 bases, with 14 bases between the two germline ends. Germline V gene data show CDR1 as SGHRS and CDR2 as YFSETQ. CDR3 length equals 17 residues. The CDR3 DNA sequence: TGCGCCAGCAGCTTTGGGGTGACAGGTGCAACTAATGAAAAACTGTTTTTT. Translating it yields CASSFGVTGATNEKLFF. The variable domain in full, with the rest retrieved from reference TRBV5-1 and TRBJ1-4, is KAGVTQTPRYLIKTRGQQVTLSCSPISGHRSVSWYQQTPGQGLQFLFEYFSETQRNKGNFPGRFSGRQFSNSRSEMNVSTLELGDSALYLCASSFGVTGATNEKLFFGSGTQLSVL.

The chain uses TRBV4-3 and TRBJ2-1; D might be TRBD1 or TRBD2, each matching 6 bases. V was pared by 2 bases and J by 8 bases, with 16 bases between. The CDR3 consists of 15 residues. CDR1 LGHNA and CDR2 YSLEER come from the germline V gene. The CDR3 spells CASSQTQGGEDEQFF. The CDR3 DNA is TGCGCCAGCAGCCAAACACAGGGAGGAGAGGATGAGCAGTTCTTC.

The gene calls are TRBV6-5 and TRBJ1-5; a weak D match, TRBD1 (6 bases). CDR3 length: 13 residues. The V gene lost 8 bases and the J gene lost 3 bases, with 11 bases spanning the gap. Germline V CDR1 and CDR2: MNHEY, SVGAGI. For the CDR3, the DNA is TGTGCCAGCGGGACAAGCCTCAATCAGCCCCAGCATTTT. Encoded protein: CASGTSLNQPQHF.

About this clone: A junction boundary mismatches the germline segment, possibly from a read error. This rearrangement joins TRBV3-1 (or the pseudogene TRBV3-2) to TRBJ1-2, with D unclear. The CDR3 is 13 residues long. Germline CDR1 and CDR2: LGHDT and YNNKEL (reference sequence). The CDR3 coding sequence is TGTGCCAGCAGCCAAGGACCGGTAGGAACTTTCGTCTTC. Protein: CASSQGPVGTFVF.

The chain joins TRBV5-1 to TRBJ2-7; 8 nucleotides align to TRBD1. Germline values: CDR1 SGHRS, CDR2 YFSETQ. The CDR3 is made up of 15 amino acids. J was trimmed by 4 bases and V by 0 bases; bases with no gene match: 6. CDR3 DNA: TGCGCCAGCAGCTTGGTTTCCAGGGGGCGATACGAGCAGTACTTC. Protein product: CASSLVSRGRYEQYF.

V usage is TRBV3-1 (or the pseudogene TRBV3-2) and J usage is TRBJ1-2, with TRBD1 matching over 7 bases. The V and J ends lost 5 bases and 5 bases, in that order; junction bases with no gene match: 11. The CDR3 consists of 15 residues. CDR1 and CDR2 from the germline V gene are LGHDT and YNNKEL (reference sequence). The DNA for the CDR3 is TGTGCCAGCAGCACCCGACAGGGAAGCGGGTATGGCTACACCTTC. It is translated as CASSTRQGSGYGYTF.

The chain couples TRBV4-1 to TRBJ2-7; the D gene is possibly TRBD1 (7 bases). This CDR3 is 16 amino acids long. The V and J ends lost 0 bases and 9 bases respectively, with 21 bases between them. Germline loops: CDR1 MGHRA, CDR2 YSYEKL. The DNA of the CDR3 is TGCGCCAGCAGCCAAGATAAGACAGGGAGGACGGTCGGGCAGTACTTC. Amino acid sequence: CASSQDKTGRTVGQYF.

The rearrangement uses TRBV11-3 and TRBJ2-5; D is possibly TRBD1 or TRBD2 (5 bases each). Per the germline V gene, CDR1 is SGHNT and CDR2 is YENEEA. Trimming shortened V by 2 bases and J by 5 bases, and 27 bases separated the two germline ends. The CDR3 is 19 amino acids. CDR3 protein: CASSLLAYLTGRGGETQYF. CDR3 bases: TGTGCCAGCAGCTTATTAGCCTACCTCACGGGGCGAGGCGGGGAGACCCAGTACTTC.